This TCR beta chain was identified in a study of identical twins (dated by TCRdb to about 2016). About the study as a whole: To test whether fetal clonotypes persist, this study deep-sequenced TCR alpha and beta repertoires from monozygotic twins, from unrelated adults of various ages, and from cord blood. Replicate twin experiments were performed at different times using different library preparation protocols to rule out contamination.

General findings and caveats noted by the study authors: Compared with coincidental sharing between unrelated individuals, out-of-frame TCR alpha sequences shared between twins showed an excess of sequences with low generation probability. Because the same donors could not be followed over many years, conclusions were based on cross-sectional statistical analysis. Fewer insertions were carried by abundant cord blood beta clonotypes; a weaker similar trend was observed in young adult naive repertoires, while no such trend was observed in memory repertoires. In beta out-of-frame sequences, excess twin sharing was weaker, because having fewer shared sequences lowered the signal-to-noise ratio. Recombination models systematically underestimated out-of-frame TCR alpha sharing in monozygotic twins but agreed with sharing between unrelated individuals. Zero-insertion analyses could be partly confounded by invariant T cells such as MAIT and iNKT, though diverse VJ usage argued against such confounding for most clonotypes.

Libraries were made using 5' RACE. Sequencing relied on an Illumina HiSeq 2000. Template switching introduced a universal primer binding site; the final cDNA contained a unique molecular identifier, enabling accurate counting of TCR cDNA molecules. First-strand cDNA for TCR alpha and beta chains was synthesized from specific primers in the conserved constant-segment region. Each cDNA library was double barcoded, with a SMART-Mk sample barcode plus Illumina barcodes, to control for contamination. Two successive PCR steps introduced TruSeq adapter sequences along with Illumina sample barcodes. Sequencing of the TCR alpha and beta cDNA libraries was done on the Illumina HiSeq platform using custom primers. The original methods were these. MiGEC was used to process raw reads and extract unique molecular identifiers, and MiXCR was used to find CDR3 positions. Recombination models were inferred per individual with the repgenHMM and IGoR tools using an EM algorithm. Shared clonotype analysis was performed with the tcR package in R, normalizing sharing by the product of cloneset sizes. To study raw recombination without the effects of thymic and clonal selection, out-of-frame nonproductive sequences were analyzed. TCRdb reworked the public reads: Q25 trimming with fastp, MiXCR clone assembly, productive beta chains retained. Here each entry gathers all rows of one CDR3 protein and keeps the most common genes and DNA. The authors' filters were not applied to this entry. The sample data list 500,000 to 650,000 distinct CDR3 sequences, and around 24% of these were observed just once. The ten largest clones add up to approximately 0.48% of the sample.

The CDR1 and CDR2 encoded by the germline V gene (reference sequence) are SEHNR and FQNEAQ. Including cysteine and phenylalanine, the CDR3 has 14 amino acids. The entry retains the CDR3 DNA only, 42 bases that are in frame from base 1. The junction carries 8 bases between V and J, which are trimmed by 6 bases and 0 bases respectively. All donors were healthy Caucasians. Three pairs of female monozygotic twins, all aged about 18 to 30 years, were included in the twin cohort. Positive isolation kits from Invitrogen were used to isolate the CD4+ and CD8+ T cell populations. This clonotype has a handful of counts. Its antigen remains undetermined. One base away there is no much larger clone; base qualities are not given. This same sample was also part of a study on yellow fever vaccine responses in identical twins. That second report states: According to the authors, the vaccine-induced T cell response in identical twins seemed to be partly convergent and partly specific to each individual. Focusing on identical twins, the study followed the T cell clones that responded to the vaccine, and did so with precision.

The receptor chain draws on TRBV7-9 and TRBJ2-2; the D gene is possibly TRBD1, with 5 bases matching. This clonotype was sampled from a woman aged 18 to 35 in good health. The specimen was CD4+ T cells sorted from blood. The CDR3 region: CASRRQSNTGELFF. The sequence in DNA is TGTGCCAGCAGGAGACAGTCGAACACCGGGGAGCTGTTTTTT.